This T cell receptor beta chain was sequenced for a study of CD4 T cells in relation to SARS-CoV-2 and coronaviruses. Unexposed donor CD4+ T cells date from 2011-2018, before the COVID-19 pandemic. CD4+ T cells were isolated from the cells after about 11 days of culture. Cells permitting, SARS-CoV-2 S/N and four cold-coronavirus spikes were tested on unexposed-donor CD4+ T cells. Regarding this clone: Its antigen is not identified.

TCRdb keeps only in-frame clones here, not all; method: immunoSEQ multiplex PCR. The table shows 23,000 or so clones, with around 74% occurring only once. Sequencing was performed on CD4+ T cells from PBMCs, cultured in vitro. This TCR was recovered from a human donor in good health.

The CDR3 reads CASSPRPGLEIEQFF. CDR3 nucleotides: TGTGCCAGCAGCCCCCGCCCGGGACTAGAGATTGAGCAGTTCTTC. The chain uses TRBV7-3 and TRBJ2-1; 8 bases are shared with TRBD2. This CDR3 spans 15 amino acids. Trimming removed 5 bases from V and 9 bases from J; junction bases left unmatched: 12. Germline V gives CDR1 SGHTA, CDR2 FQGTGA.